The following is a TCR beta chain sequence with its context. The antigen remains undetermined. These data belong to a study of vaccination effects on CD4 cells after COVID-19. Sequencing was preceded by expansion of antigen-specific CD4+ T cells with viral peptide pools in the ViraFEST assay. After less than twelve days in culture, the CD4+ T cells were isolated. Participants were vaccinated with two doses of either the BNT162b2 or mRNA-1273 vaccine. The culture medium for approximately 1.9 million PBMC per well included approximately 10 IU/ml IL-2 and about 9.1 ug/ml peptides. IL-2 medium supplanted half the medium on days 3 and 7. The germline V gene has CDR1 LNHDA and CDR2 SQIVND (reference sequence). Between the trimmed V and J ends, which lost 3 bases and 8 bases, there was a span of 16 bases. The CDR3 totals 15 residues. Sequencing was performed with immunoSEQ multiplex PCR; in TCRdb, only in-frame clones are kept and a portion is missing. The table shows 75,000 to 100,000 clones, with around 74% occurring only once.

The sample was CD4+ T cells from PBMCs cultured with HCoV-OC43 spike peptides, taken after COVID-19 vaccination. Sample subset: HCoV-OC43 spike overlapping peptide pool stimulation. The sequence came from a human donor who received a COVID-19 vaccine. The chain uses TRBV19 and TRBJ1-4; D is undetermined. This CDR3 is CASSIEAWVGEKLFF. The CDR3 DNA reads TGTGCCAGTAGTATCGAAGCCTGGGTCGGGGAAAAACTGTTTTTT. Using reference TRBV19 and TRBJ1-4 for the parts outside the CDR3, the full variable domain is DGGITQSPKYLFRKEGQNVTLSCEQNLNHDAMYWYRQDPGQGLRLIYYSQIVNDFQKGDIAEGYSVSREKKESFPLTVTSAQKNPTAFYLCASSIEAWVGEKLFFGSGTQLSVL.